The 28 T cell receptor beta chains presented below share a single source sample, sequenced in a study of CD8 T cells in Susac syndrome. cDNA came from roughly 0.53 to 1 ug RNA primed by random hexamers. TCRdb re-analysed the immunoSEQ multiplex PCR reads in MiXCR, keeping a single row per CDR3 protein. This sample has about 180,000 distinct CDR3 sequences, with approximately 94% found just once. Sequencing used CD4+ T cells from PBMCs. The receptors come from a human donor with multiple sclerosis.

There are a few counts of this clonotype. The chain has TRBV4-3 and TRBJ2-2; D remains ambiguous. The germline V gene encodes CDR1 LGHNA and CDR2 YSLEER. This CDR3 contains 13 residues. Trimming removed 2 bases at V and 3 bases at J, with 4 bases between. The CDR3 region is CASSQSYTGELFF. In DNA, the CDR3 is TGCGCCAGCAGCCAATCTTACACCGGGGAGCTGTTTTTT.

The rearrangement joins TRBV25-1 to TRBJ2-7, with 8 positions matching TRBD1. Trimming at V came to 2 bases and at J to 0 bases, leaving 3 bases not matched to a gene. This CDR3 region has 15 residues. Germline CDR1 is MGHDK and CDR2 is SYGVNS. DNA of the CDR3: TGTGCCAGCAGTGAACAGGACAGGGTCTCCTACGAGCAGTACTTC. Residues: CASSEQDRVSYEQYF.

This chain links TRBV15 with TRBJ2-3; no reliable D call. The CDR3 has 11 amino acids. The ends were cut back, 0 bases at V and 9 bases at J, with 4 bases in the middle. Germline CDR1 reads LNHNV; CDR2 reads YYDKDF (reference sequence). The CDR3 DNA is TGTGCCACCAGCAGAGATTGGACGCAGTATTTT. It specifies CATSRDWTQYF.

This clonotype has a handful of counts. V and J are TRBV7-9 and TRBJ1-1; no definite D call. This CDR3 spans 13 amino acids. Germline V gene lookup returns CDR1 SEHNR and CDR2 FQNEAQ (reference sequence). Deletions cut 1 base from V and 1 base from J, with 4 bases between. The CDR3 here is CASSLVANTEAFF. The CDR3 bases are TGTGCCAGCAGCTTAGTTGCGAACACTGAAGCTTTCTTT.

The V call is TRBV19, the J call TRBJ2-1, with D unresolved. CDR1 and CDR2 from the germline V gene are LNHDA and SQIVND (reference sequence). Trimming took off 3 bases at V and 8 bases at J, with 11 bases between the two ends. The CDR3 runs to 13 residues. DNA of the CDR3: TGTGCCAGTAGTATCTTTGGGATCGATGAGCAGTTCTTC. Translating gives CASSIFGIDEQFF.

This rearrangement joins TRBV3-1 to TRBJ1-1, with D perhaps matching TRBD1 (6 bases). Per the germline V gene, CDR1 is LGHDT and CDR2 is YNNKEL (reference sequence). The CDR3 runs to 15 residues. Trimming shortened V by 4 bases and J by 2 bases, and 14 bases separated the two germline ends. CDR3 in amino acids: CASSLVDRENTEAFF. The CDR3 DNA follows: TGTGCCAGCAGCCTTGTGGACAGAGAAAACACTGAAGCTTTCTTT.

The chain recombines TRBV28 with TRBJ1-2; 7 bases are shared with TRBD1. V lost 5 bases and J lost 5; bases outside the gene matches: 11. This CDR3 region has 15 residues. CDR1 and CDR2 from the germline V gene are MDHEN and SYDVKM. CDR3 protein: CASSGQAAGLYGYTF. The CDR3 coding sequence is TGTGCCAGCAGTGGACAGGCGGCGGGGCTGTATGGCTACACCTTC.

V is TRBV7-2 and J is TRBJ2-1; the match to TRBD2 covers 7 bases. Per the germline V gene, CDR1 is SGHTA and CDR2 is FQGNSA. The CDR3 runs to 16 residues. V shed 1 base and J 5 bases; nucleotides not matched to a gene: 8. CDR3 loop: CASSLGAGRVHNEQFF. In DNA, the CDR3 is TGTGCCAGCAGCTTAGGGGCAGGGAGGGTTCACAATGAGCAGTTCTTC. Variable domain in full (rest from reference TRBV7-2 and TRBJ2-1): GAGVSQSPSNKVTEKGKDVELRCDPISGHTALYWYRQSLGQGLEFLIYFQGNSAPDKSGLPSDRFSAERTGGSVSTLTIQRTQQEDSAVYLCASSLGAGRVHNEQFFGPGTRLTVL.

This sequence joins TRBV20-1 and TRBJ1-2; no reliable D call. This CDR3 is 13 amino acids long. V shed 1 base and J shed 0 bases, with 6 bases lying between them. Per the germline V gene, CDR1 is DFQATT and CDR2 is SNEGSKA (reference sequence). The CDR3 region is CSARGQSNYGYTF. The DNA of the CDR3 is TGCAGTGCTAGAGGGCAGTCTAACTATGGCTACACCTTC.

The chain has TRBV30 and TRBJ2-7; unclear D gene. Germline V gene sequence: CDR1 GTSNPN, CDR2 SVGIG (reference sequence). Trimming took off 4 bases at V and 0 bases at J, with 16 bases between the two ends. This CDR3 is built from 15 residues. The CDR3 loop reads CAWKAWQVSSYEQYF. CDR3 in DNA: TGTGCCTGGAAAGCATGGCAGGTGAGCTCCTACGAGCAGTACTTC.

The rearrangement links TRBV7-9 to TRBJ2-1; D remains unclear. Germline CDR1 is SEHNR and CDR2 is FQNEAQ (reference sequence). V gave up 3 bases and J gave up 6 bases, with 3 bases separating them. This CDR3 is built from 11 residues. The CDR3 DNA sequence: TGTGCCAGCAGCTTTTCCAATGAGCAGTTCTTC. Amino acid sequence: CASSFSNEQFF.

The chain joins TRBV6-6 to TRBJ2-1, with a possible D match to TRBD1 (6 bases). This CDR3 has 11 residues. Trimming stripped 6 bases from V and 13 bases from J, with 13 bases between. Germline CDR1 reads MNHNY; CDR2 reads SVGAGI (reference sequence). This CDR3 is CASSDRGLQFF. CDR3 nucleotide sequence: TGTGCCAGCAGCGATAGGGGGTTACAGTTCTTC.

The CDR3 loop is CASSKRDNEQFF. CDR3 in DNA: TGTGCCAGCAGCAAACGGGACAATGAGCAGTTCTTC. The chain recombines TRBV3-1 with TRBJ2-1, with unresolved D. In germline, CDR1 is LGHDT, CDR2 YNNKEL (reference sequence). Trimming shortened V by 5 bases and J by 5 bases, and 7 bases separated the two germline ends. The length of the CDR3 is 12 residues.

V and J are TRBV27 and TRBJ2-3; either TRBD1 or TRBD2 may supply D (5 bases each). Germline V gene sequence: CDR1 MNHEY, CDR2 SMNVEV (reference sequence). V gave up 5 bases and J gave up 4 bases, with 19 bases separating them. The CDR3 loop spans 16 amino acids. The CDR3 region is CASSIRVAPAADTQYF. In DNA form, the CDR3 reads TGTGCCAGCAGTATCAGGGTTGCCCCAGCGGCAGATACGCAGTATTTT.

To note about this clonotype: At one of its ends the junction is not consistent with the germline gene, which may arise from a read error. The chain has TRBV20-1 and TRBJ2-1; tentatively, D is TRBD1 or TRBD2 (5 bases each). The length of the CDR3 is 16 residues. CDR1 and CDR2 (germline): DFQATT, SNEGSKA (reference sequence). The CDR3 protein is CSASSHGASSHNEQFF. The DNA of the CDR3 is TGCAGTGCTAGCTCTCATGGGGCTAGCTCCCACAATGAGCAGTTCTTC.

This clonotype was recorded a few times. CDR3 sequence: CASSRQQETQYF. CDR3 in DNA: TGTGCCAGCAGCCGACAGCAAGAGACCCAGTACTTC. The chain employs TRBV7-9 and TRBJ2-5; TRBD1 is a possible D gene (5 bases). This CDR3 region has 12 residues. Looked up from germline, CDR1 is SEHNR and CDR2 is FQNEAQ (reference sequence). Trimming pared 5 bases from V and 2 bases from J, leaving 6 bases between.

The chain recombines TRBV4-3 with TRBJ2-3, with a weak D call TRBD2 (6 bases). V dropped 0 bases and J dropped 4 bases, with 11 bases sitting between them. The CDR3 is made up of 15 amino acids. Germline V gene data show CDR1 as LGHNA and CDR2 as YSLEER. For the CDR3, the DNA is TGCGCCAGCAGCCAAGACAGGACGGGGGCAGATACGCAGTATTTT. Amino acid sequence: CASSQDRTGADTQYF.

The chain joins TRBV30 to TRBJ1-2, with D hard to call. CDR1 and CDR2 from the germline V gene are GTSNPN and SVGIG (reference sequence). The CDR3 is made up of 11 amino acids. Trimming stripped 7 bases from V and 0 bases from J, with 6 bases between. Here the CDR3 DNA reads TGTGCCTTTGACACTAACTATGGCTACACCTTC. Translated: CAFDTNYGYTF. Full variable domain (outside the CDR3, taken from reference TRBV30 and TRBJ1-2): SQTIHQWPATLVQPVGSPLSLECTVEGTSNPNLYWYRQAAGRGLQLLFYSVGIGQISSEVPQNLSASRPQDRQFILSSKKLLLSDSGFYLCAFDTNYGYTFGSGTRLTVV.

A single count supports this clonotype. The genes are TRBV30 and TRBJ1-2; TRBD1 is a possible D gene (6 bases). Germline V gene lookup returns CDR1 GTSNPN and CDR2 SVGIG (reference sequence). There are 11 residues in the CDR3. V was pared by 1 base and J by 6 bases, with 6 bases between. This CDR3 is CAWSGTDGYTF. CDR3 in DNA: TGTGCCTGGAGTGGGACAGATGGCTACACCTTC. The full variable domain, completed using reference TRBV30 and TRBJ1-2, is SQTIHQWPATLVQPVGSPLSLECTVEGTSNPNLYWYRQAAGRGLQLLFYSVGIGQISSEVPQNLSASRPQDRQFILSSKKLLLSDSGFYLCAWSGTDGYTFGSGTRLTVV.

The chain employs TRBV29-1 and TRBJ2-1, with D perhaps TRBD2 (5 bases). CDR3 size: 13 residues. Germline lookup yields CDR1 SQVTM and CDR2 ANQGSEA. V was clipped by 8 bases and J by 3 bases, with 14 bases between them. The CDR3 DNA reads as TGCAGCCTCCGGGGAGAAAACTACAATGAGCAGTTCTTC. Translating gives CSLRGENYNEQFF.

CDR3 amino acids: CSARTGMGATDTQYF. The DNA for the CDR3 is TGCAGTGCTAGGACAGGGATGGGAGCCACAGATACGCAGTATTTT. The genes are TRBV20-1 and TRBJ2-3, with TRBD1 matching over 7 bases. Trimming at V came to 3 bases and at J to 2 bases, leaving 8 bases not matched to a gene. The CDR3 spans 15 residues. Germline loops: CDR1 DFQATT, CDR2 SNEGSKA (reference sequence).

The chain recombines TRBV20-1 with TRBJ2-5, with 8 bases that match TRBD2. Germline CDR1 reads DFQATT; CDR2 reads SNEGSKA (reference sequence). With 3 bases clipped from V and 4 bases from J, the junction kept 4 bases outside the gene matches. The CDR3 has 13 amino acids. CDR3 coding DNA: TGCAGTGCTAGCCGGGGGGGCATAGAGACCCAGTACTTC. Its translation: CSASRGGIETQYF.

The chain is built from TRBV29-1 and TRBJ2-7, with D perhaps TRBD1 or TRBD2 (6 bases each). Germline assignment: CDR1 SQVTM and CDR2 ANQGSEA. The CDR3 sequence is 15 residues long. V gave up 7 bases and J gave up 3 bases, with 22 bases separating them. DNA of the CDR3: TGCAGCGCGGAGGGGTCGGTGGGACACCGCTACGAGCAGTACTTC. Translation gives CSAEGSVGHRYEQYF.

The chain couples TRBV7-9 to TRBJ2-4; D is unresolved. With 4 bases removed from V and 8 bases from J, the gap between germline ends came to 18 bases. The CDR3 totals 15 residues. In germline, CDR1 is SEHNR, CDR2 FQNEAQ (reference sequence). The CDR3 sequence: CASSSTLLPADIQYF. CDR3 nucleotide sequence: TGTGCCAGCAGCTCGACCTTACTACCTGCGGACATTCAGTACTTC.

The V and J genes are TRBV27 and TRBJ2-5; no clear D gene. The germline V gene has CDR1 MNHEY and CDR2 SMNVEV (reference sequence). This CDR3 region has 11 residues. The V and J ends lost 8 bases and 5 bases respectively, with 9 bases between them. The DNA for the CDR3 is TGTGCCAGCGGTCGTAAGGAGACCCAGTACTTC. It translates to CASGRKETQYF.

This CDR3 is CSAEAGTGYSPLHF. The CDR3 region has the DNA TGCAGTGCTGAGGCCGGGACAGGGTACTCACCCCTCCACTTT. The chain joins TRBV20-1 to TRBJ1-6; TRBD1 agrees at 9 bases. The trim removed 5 bases at V and 10 bases at J, leaving 9 bases unmatched. CDR3 length: 14 residues. CDR1 DFQATT and CDR2 SNEGSKA come from the germline V gene (reference sequence).

J is TRBJ2-3 and V is TRBV25-1; possibly TRBD1 for D (5 bases). Trimming shortened V by 10 bases and J by 1 base, and 12 bases separated the two germline ends. The CDR3 contains 13 residues. Germline assignment: CDR1 MGHDK and CDR2 SYGVNS. The CDR3 region has the DNA TGTGCCACCAGGGATCACGGCACAGATACGCAGTATTTT. It translates to CATRDHGTDTQYF. The complete variable domain, with remaining parts taken from reference TRBV25-1 and TRBJ2-3, reads EADIYQTPRYLVIGTGKKITLECSQTMGHDKMYWYQQDPGMELHLIHYSYGVNSTEKGDLSSESTVSRIRTEHFPLTLESARPSHTSQYLCATRDHGTDTQYFGPGTRLTVL.

V gene TRBV18 combines with J gene TRBJ2-1; D possibly corresponds to TRBD2 (6 bases). Germline-derived CDR1 and CDR2 are KGHSH and LQKENI. This CDR3 has 14 residues. Trimming pared 2 bases from V and 3 bases from J, leaving 8 bases between. In DNA, the CDR3 is TGTGCCAGCTCACCAGCGGGGCTCTACAATGAGCAGTTCTTC. Its translation: CASSPAGLYNEQFF.